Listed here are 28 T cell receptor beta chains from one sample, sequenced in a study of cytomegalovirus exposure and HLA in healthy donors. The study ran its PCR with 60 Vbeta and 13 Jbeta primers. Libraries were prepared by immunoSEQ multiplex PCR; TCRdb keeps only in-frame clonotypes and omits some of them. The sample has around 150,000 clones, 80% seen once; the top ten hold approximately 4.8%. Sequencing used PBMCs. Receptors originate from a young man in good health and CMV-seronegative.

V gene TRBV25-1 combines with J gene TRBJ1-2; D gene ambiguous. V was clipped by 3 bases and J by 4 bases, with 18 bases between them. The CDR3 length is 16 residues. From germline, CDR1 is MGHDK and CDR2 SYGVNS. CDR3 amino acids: CASSDARQGGLYGYTF. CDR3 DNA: TGTGCCAGCAGTGATGCCCGGCAAGGAGGGCTCTATGGCTACACCTTC.

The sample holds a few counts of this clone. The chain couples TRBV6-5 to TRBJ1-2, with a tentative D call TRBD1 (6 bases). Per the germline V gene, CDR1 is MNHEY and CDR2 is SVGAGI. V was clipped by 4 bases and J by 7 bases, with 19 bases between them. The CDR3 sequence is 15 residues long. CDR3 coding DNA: TGTGCCAGCAGTTTGACCAGGGGAATTGGATCTGGCTACACCTTC. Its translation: CASSLTRGIGSGYTF.

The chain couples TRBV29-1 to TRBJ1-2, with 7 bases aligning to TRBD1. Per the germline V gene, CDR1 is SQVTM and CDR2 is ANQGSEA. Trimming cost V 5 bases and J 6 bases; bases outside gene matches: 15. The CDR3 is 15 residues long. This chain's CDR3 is CSVRAAGRGVNGYTF. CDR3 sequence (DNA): TGCAGCGTTCGGGCAGCGGGCAGGGGGGTTAATGGCTACACCTTC.

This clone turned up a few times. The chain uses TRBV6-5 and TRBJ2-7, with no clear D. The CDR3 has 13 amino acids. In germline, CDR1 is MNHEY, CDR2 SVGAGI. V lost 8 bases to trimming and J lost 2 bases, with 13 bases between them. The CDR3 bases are TGTGCCAGCGGCGACACTGTTACCTACGAGCAGTACTTC. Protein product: CASGDTVTYEQYF.

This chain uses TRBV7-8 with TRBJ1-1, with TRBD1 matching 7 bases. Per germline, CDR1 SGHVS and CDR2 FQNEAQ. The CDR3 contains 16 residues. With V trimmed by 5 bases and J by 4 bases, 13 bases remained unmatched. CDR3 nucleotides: TGTGCCAGCAGCCAAGGAACTTGGACAGGACTCACTGAAGCTTTCTTT. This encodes CASSQGTWTGLTEAFF.

Written as DNA, the CDR3 is TGTGCCTGGGAAGGACAGGGACCCCTCCACTTT. It specifies CAWEGQGPLHF. V and J are TRBV30 and TRBJ1-6, with 8 bases lining up with TRBD1. Trimming cost V 5 bases and J 12 bases; bases outside gene matches: 3. The CDR3 runs 11 residues. CDR1 and CDR2 (germline): GTSNPN, SVGIG (reference sequence).

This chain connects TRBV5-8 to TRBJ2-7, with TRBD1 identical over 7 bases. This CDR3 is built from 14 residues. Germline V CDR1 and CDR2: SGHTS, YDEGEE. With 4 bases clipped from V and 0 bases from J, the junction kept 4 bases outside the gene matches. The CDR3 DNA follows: TGTGCCAGCAGCCTGGGACAGAGCTCCTACGAGCAGTACTTC. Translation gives CASSLGQSSYEQYF.

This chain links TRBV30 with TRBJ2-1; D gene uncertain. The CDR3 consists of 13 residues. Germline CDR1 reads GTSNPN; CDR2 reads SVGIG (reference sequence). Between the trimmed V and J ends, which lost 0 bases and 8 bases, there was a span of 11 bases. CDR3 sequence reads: CAWSVLTSDEQFF. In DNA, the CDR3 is TGTGCCTGGAGTGTACTTACGTCGGATGAGCAGTTCTTC.

CDR3 region: CASSPDIERDRGTDTQYF. The CDR3 region has the DNA TGCGCCAGCAGCCCAGATATAGAGCGGGACAGGGGGACAGATACGCAGTATTTT. This chain joins TRBV4-1 and TRBJ2-3; TRBD1 matches 11 bases. Germline trimming cut 4 bases from V and 3 bases from J; bases unmatched to any gene: 12. CDR1 MGHRA and CDR2 YSYEKL come from the germline V gene. The CDR3 runs 18 residues.

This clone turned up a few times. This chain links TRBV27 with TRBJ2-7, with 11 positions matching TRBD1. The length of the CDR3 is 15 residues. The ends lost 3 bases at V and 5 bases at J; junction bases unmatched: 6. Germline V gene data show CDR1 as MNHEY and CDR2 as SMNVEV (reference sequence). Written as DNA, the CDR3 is TGTGCCAGCAGTTTGCCCGGGACAGGGGGTAACGAGCAGTACTTC. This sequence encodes CASSLPGTGGNEQYF.

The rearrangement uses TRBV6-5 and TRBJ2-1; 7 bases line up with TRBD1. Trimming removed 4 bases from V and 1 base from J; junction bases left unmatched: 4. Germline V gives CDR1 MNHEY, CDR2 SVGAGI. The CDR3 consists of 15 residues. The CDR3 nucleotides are TGTGCCAGCAGTTTTGACAGGGTTTCCTACAATGAGCAGTTCTTC. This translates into CASSFDRVSYNEQFF.

CDR3 nucleotides: TGTGCCAGCAGTTATGAGCGGGAGACATACAATGAGCAGTTCTTC. Its translation: CASSYERETYNEQFF. This chain connects TRBV6-5 to TRBJ2-1, with 8 bases fitting TRBD2. CDR1 and CDR2 (germline): MNHEY, SVGAGI. The J segment lost 4 bases and the V segment lost 3 bases, leaving 5 bases of the junction unmatched. The CDR3 contains 15 residues.

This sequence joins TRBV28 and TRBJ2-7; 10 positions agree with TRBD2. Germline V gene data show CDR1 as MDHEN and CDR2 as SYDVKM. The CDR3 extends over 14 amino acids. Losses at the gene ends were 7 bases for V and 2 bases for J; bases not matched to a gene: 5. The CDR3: CASKSGGAAYEQYF. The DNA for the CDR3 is TGTGCCAGCAAGAGCGGGGGGGCCGCCTACGAGCAGTACTTC.

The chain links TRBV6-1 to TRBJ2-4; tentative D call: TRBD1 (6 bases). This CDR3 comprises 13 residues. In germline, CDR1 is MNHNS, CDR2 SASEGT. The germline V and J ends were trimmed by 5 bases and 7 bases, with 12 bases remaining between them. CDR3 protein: CASSHNRENIQYF. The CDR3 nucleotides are TGTGCCAGCAGTCACAACAGGGAGAACATTCAGTACTTC.

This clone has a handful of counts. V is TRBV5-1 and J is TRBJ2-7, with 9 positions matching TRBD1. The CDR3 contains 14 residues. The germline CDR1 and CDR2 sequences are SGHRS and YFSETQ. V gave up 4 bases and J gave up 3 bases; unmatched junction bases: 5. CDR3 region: CASSRTGANYEQYF. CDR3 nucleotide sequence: TGCGCCAGCAGCCGGACAGGGGCAAACTACGAGCAGTACTTC.

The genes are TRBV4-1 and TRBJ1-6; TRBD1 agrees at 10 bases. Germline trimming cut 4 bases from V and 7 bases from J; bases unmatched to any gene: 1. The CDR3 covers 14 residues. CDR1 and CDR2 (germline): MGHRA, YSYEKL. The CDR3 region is CASSRDRGNSPLHF. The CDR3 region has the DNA TGCGCCAGCAGCCGGGACAGGGGCAATTCACCCCTCCACTTT.

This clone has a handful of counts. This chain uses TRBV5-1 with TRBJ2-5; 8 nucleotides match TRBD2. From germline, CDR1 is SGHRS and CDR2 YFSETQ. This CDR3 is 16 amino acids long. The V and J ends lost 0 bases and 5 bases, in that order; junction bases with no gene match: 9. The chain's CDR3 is CASSLDLQREWETQYF. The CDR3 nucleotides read TGCGCCAGCAGCTTGGATCTCCAGCGGGAGTGGGAGACCCAGTACTTC.

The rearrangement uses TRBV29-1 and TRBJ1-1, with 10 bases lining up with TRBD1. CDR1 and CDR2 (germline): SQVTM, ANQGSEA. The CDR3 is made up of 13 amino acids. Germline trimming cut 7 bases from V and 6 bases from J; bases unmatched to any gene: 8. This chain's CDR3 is CSASRDRGSEAFF. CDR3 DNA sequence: TGCAGCGCTTCCCGGGACAGGGGATCTGAAGCTTTCTTT.

The CDR3 loop is CASRRTGLNTEAFF. The CDR3 DNA is TGTGCCAGCAGGCGGACAGGATTGAACACTGAAGCTTTCTTT. The chain combines TRBV27 with TRBJ1-1; 7 nucleotides match TRBD1. The CDR3 is made up of 14 amino acids. Germline V gene lookup returns CDR1 MNHEY and CDR2 SMNVEV (reference sequence). V dropped 6 bases and J dropped 0; count of bases not matched to a gene: 4.

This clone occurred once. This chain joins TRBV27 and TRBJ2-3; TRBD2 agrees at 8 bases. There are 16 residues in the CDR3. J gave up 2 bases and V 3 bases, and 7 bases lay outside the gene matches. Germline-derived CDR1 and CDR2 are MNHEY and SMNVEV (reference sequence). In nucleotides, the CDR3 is TGTGCCAGCAGTTTCGGGGCGGGGGGATTCACAGATACGCAGTATTTT. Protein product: CASSFGAGGFTDTQYF.

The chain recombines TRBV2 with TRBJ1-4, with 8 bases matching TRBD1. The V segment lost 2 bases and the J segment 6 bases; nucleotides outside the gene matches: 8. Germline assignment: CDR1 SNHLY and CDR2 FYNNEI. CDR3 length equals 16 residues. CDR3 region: CASSEWDRTSDEKLFF. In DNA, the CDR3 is TGTGCCAGCAGTGAATGGGACAGGACCAGCGATGAAAAACTGTTTTTT.

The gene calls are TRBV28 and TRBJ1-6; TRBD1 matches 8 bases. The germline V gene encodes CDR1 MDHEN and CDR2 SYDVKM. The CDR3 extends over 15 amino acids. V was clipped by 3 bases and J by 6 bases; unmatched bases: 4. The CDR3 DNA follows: TGTGCCAGCAGTTTTGCAGGGGGCTTTAATTCACCCCTCCACTTT. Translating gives CASSFAGGFNSPLHF.

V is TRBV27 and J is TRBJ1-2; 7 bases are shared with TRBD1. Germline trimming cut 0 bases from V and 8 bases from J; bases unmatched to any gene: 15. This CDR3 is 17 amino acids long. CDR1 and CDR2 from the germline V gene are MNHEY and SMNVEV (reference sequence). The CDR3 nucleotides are TGTGCCAGCAGTTTATCAGGATCCGGGAAGGGGGCAGAAGGCTACACCTTC. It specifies CASSLSGSGKGAEGYTF.

The CDR3 nucleotides are TGTGCCAGCAGTCGGACAGGACTGAACACTGAAGCTTTCTTT. Amino acid sequence: CASSRTGLNTEAFF. This chain uses TRBV6-5 with TRBJ1-1, with 7 positions matching TRBD1. Germline CDR1 is MNHEY and CDR2 is SVGAGI. The CDR3 totals 14 residues. Trimming took 5 bases from V and 0 from J; bases not matched to a gene: 3.

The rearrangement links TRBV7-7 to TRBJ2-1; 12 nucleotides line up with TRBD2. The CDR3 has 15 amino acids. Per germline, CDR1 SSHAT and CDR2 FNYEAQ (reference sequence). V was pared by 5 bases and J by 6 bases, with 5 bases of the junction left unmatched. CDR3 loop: CASSTTSGGLNEQFF. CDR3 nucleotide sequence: TGTGCCAGCAGCACCACTAGCGGGGGGCTCAATGAGCAGTTCTTC. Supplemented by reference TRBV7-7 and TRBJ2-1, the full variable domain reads GAGVSQSPRYKVTKRGQDVTLRCDPISSHATLYWYQQALGQGPEFLTYFNYEAQPDKSGLPSDRFSAERPEGSISTLTIQRTEQRDSAMYRCASSTTSGGLNEQFFGPGTRLTVL.

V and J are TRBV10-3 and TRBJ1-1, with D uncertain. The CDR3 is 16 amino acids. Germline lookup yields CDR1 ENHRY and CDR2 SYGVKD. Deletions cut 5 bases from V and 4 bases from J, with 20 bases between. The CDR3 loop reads CAISPGLGSVGTEAFF. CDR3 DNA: TGTGCCATCAGTCCGGGATTAGGGAGTGTGGGCACTGAAGCTTTCTTT.

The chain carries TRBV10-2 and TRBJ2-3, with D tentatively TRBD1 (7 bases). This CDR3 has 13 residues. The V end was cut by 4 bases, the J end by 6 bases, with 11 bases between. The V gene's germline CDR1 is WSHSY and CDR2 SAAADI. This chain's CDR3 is CASSVGGGDTQYF. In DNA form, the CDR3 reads TGCGCCAGCAGTGTAGGAGGGGGCGATACGCAGTATTTT.

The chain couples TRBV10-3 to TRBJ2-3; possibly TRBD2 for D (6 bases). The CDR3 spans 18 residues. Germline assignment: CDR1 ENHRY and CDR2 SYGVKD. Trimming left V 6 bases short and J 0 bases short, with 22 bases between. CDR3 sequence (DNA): TGTGCCATCAGCCCTTTGGGGGATATAGCGGAGAGCACAGATACGCAGTATTTT. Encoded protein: CAISPLGDIAESTDTQYF.